The T cell receptor (beta chain) described here comes from a study of T cell responses to AZD1222 COVID-19 vaccine. Study observations and caveats: Donors were chiefly white British, with a greater number of females, and clonal diversity was perhaps underestimated. Two AZD1222 administrations were followed by greater Spike-specific TCR breadth and depth. Among spike-specific TCRs, nearly half reportedly target unmutated variant regions.

The CDR3 length is 16 residues. CDR1 and CDR2 (germline): SGHVS, FQNEAQ. The ends were cut back, 2 bases at V and 4 bases at J, with 15 bases in the middle. The repertoire was sequenced with immunoSEQ multiplex PCR; TCRdb's copy has only in-frame clones and lacks some. The sample holds 150,000 to 180,000 clones; approximately 87% are singletons and the top ten take more than 5.5%. On this clone: What it recognizes is unknown.

The sequenced sample was peripheral blood, obtained on day 0 of MenACWY control vaccination. This clonotype was sampled from an adult in good health. The chain uses TRBV7-8 and TRBJ1-3; no firm D call. CDR3 sequence: CASSLLGPRGGNTIYF. CDR3 coding DNA: TGTGCCAGCAGCTTATTAGGACCGAGAGGGGGAAACACCATATATTTT.